The clone carrying this TCR beta chain was seen only a few times. One entry per CDR3 protein, called by TCRdb with MiXCR from the 5' RACE reads. Counted here are around 390,000 distinct CDR3 sequences, roughly 15% occurring once; the ten biggest clones make up around a fifth. This sample stems from a study of T-cell memory formation after mild COVID-19. Germline CDR1 and CDR2: LNHDA and SQIVND (reference sequence). The CDR3 has 15 amino acids. The junction had 5 bases not matched to a gene; V was cut back by 4 bases and J by 2 bases. This TCR came from a man younger than 30 who had mild COVID-19 (a few samples of this study predate the infection). Cell type and time point are not known. Sequencing was carried out using PBMCs or a T cell subset sorted from them (not recorded which). The chain joins TRBV19 to TRBJ2-3, with 8 positions matching TRBD2. The CDR3 loop is CASSKAGVFTDTQYF. CDR3 coding DNA: TGTGCCAGTAGTAAAGCGGGGGTTTTCACAGATACGCAGTATTTT. The full variable domain, with the rest looked up from reference TRBV19 and TRBJ2-3, is DGGITQSPKYLFRKEGQNVTLSCEQNLNHDAMYWYRQDPGQGLRLIYYSQIVNDFQKGDIAEGYSVSREKKESFPLTVTSAQKNPTAFYLCASSKAGVFTDTQYFGPGTRLTVL.